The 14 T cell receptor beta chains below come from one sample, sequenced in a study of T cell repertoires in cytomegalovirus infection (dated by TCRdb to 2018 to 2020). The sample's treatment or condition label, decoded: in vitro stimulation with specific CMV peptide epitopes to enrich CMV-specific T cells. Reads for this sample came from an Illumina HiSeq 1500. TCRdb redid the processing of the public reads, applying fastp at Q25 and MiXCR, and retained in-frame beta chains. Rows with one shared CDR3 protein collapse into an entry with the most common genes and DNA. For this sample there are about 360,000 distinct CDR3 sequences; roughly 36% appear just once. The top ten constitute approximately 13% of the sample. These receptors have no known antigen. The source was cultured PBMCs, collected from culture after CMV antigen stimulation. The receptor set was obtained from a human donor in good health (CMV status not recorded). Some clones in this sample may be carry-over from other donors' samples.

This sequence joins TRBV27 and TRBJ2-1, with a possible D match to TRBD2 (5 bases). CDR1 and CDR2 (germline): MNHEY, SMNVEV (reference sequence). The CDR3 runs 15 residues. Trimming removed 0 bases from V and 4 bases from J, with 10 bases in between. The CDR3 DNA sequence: TGTGCCAGCAGTTTATCCGGGGTAAAGTACAATGAGCAGTTCTTC. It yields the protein CASSLSGVKYNEQFF.

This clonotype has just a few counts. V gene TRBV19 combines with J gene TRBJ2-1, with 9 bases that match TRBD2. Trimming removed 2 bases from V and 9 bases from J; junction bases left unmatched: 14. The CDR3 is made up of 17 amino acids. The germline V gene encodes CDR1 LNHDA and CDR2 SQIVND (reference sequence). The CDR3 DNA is TGTGCCAGTAGTATACGCCGGGCTAGCGGGAAAGAGGTTGAGCAGTTCTTC. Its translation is CASSIRRASGKEVEQFF.

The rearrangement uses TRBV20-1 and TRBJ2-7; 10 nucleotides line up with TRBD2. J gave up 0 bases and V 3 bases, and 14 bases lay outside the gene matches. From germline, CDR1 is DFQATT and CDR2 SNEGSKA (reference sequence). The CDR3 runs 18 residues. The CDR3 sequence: CSASSLLAGGPDSYEQYF. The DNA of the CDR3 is TGCAGTGCTAGCTCTCTCTTAGCGGGAGGTCCCGACTCCTACGAGCAGTACTTC.

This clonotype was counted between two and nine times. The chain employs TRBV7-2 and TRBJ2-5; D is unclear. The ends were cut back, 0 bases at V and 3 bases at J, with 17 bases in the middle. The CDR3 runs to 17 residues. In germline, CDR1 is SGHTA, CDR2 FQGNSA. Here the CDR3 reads CASSLAPTGSGEETQYF. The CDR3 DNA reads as TGTGCCAGCAGCTTAGCCCCCACGGGTAGTGGGGAAGAGACCCAGTACTTC.

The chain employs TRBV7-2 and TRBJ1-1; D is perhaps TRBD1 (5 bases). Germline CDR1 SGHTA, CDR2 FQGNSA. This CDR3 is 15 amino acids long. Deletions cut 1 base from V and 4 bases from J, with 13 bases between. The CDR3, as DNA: TGTGCCAGCAGCTTAGTGTGGGGCATGTTCACTGAAGCTTTCTTT. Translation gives CASSLVWGMFTEAFF.

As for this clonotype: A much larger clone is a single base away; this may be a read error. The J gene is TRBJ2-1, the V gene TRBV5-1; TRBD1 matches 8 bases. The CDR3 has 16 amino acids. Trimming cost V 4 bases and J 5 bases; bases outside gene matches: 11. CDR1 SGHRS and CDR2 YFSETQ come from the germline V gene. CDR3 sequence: CASSQRLGTGDNEQFF. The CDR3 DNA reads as TGCGCCAGCAGCCAAAGGCTCGGGACAGGTGACAATGAGCAGTTCTTC. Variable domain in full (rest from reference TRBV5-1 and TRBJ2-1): KAGVTQTPRYLIKTRGQQVTLSCSPISGHRSVSWYQQTPGQGLQFLFEYFSETQRNKGNFPGRFSGRQFSNSRSEMNVSTLELGDSALYLCASSQRLGTGDNEQFFGPGTRLTVL.

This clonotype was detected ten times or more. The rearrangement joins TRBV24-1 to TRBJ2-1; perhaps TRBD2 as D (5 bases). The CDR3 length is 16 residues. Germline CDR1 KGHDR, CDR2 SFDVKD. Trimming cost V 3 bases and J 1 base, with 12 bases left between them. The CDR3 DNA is TGTGCCACCAGTGATGGAGGAACTTCATCCTACAATGAGCAGTTCTTC. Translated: CATSDGGTSSYNEQFF.

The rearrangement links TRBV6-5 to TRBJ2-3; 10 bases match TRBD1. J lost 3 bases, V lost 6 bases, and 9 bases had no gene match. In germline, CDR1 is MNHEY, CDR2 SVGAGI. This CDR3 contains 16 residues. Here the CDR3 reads CASSQNPGQGTDTQYF. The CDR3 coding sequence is TGTGCCAGCAGCCAGAATCCGGGACAGGGGACAGATACGCAGTATTTT.

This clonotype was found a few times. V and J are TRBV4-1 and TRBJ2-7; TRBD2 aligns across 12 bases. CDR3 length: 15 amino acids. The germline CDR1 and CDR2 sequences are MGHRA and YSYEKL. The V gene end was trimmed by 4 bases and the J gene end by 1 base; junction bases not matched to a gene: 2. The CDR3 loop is CASSRLAGGSYEQYV. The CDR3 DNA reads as TGCGCCAGCAGCCGCCTAGCGGGAGGGTCCTACGAGCAGTACGTC.

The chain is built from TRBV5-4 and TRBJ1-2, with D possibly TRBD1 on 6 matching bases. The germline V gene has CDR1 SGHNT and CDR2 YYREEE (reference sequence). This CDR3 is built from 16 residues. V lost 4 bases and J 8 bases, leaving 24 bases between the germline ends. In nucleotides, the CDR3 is TGTGCCAGCAGCCGATCCTATGGACAGAGCCACGGGGGCTACACCTTC. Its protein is CASSRSYGQSHGGYTF.

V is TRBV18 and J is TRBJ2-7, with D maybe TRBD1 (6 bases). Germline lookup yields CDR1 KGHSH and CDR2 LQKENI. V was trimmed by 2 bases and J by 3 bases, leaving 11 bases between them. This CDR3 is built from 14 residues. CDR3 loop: CASSPRAGDYEQYF. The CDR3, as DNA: TGTGCCAGCTCACCAAGGGCAGGGGACTACGAGCAGTACTTC.

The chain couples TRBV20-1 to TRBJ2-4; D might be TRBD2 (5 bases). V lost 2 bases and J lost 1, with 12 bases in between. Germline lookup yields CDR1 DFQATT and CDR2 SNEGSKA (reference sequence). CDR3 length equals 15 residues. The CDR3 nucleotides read TGCAGTGCTAGACGGGGTGGAACGGCCAAAAACATTCAGTACTTC. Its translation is CSARRGGTAKNIQYF.

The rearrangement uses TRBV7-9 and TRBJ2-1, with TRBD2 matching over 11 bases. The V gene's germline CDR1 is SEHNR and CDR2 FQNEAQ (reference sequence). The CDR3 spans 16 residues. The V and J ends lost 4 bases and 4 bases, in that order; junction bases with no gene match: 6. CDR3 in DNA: TGTGCCAGCAGCTCCTTACTAGCGGGAGCTTACAATGAGCAGTTCTTC. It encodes CASSSLLAGAYNEQFF.

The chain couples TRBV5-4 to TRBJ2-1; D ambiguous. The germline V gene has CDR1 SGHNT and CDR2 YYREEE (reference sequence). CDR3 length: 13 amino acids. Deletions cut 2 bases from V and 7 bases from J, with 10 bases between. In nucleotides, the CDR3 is TGTGCCAGCAGCTTCCGTGACTCGAATGAGCAGTTCTTC. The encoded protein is CASSFRDSNEQFF.